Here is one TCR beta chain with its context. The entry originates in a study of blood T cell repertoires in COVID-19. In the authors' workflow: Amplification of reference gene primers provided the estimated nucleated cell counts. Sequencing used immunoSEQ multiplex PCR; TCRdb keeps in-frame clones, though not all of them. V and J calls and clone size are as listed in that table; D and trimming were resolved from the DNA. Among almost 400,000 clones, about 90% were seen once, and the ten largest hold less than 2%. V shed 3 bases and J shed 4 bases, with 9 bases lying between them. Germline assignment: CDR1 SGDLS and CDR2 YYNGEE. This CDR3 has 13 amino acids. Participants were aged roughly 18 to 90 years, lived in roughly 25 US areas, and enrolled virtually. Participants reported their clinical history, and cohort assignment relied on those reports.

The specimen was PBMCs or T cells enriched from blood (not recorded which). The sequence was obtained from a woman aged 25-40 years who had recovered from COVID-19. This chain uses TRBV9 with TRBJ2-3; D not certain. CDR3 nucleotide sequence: TGTGCCAGCAGCGCCCTAATCTCAGATACGCAGTATTTT. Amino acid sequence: CASSALISDTQYF.